This T cell receptor beta chain was captured by sequencing in a study of OX40 agonist ivuxolimab in advanced cancers. Assay: immunoSEQ multiplex PCR; the TCRdb copy retains only in-frame clones and omits some. The sample lists 73,000 or so clones, 75% to 85% seen once, with about 0.4% in the top ten. The CDR3 contains 13 residues. The V gene's germline CDR1 is SGHRS and CDR2 YFSETQ. V lost 0 bases to trimming and J lost 8 bases, with 11 bases between them. Samples of blood were obtained at baseline, on cycle 4 day 1, and on cycle 7 day 1. The chain uses TRBV5-1 and TRBJ1-2, with D perhaps TRBD1 (5 bases). The starting material was CD4+ or CD8+ T cells sorted from blood, obtained in a trial of the OX40 agonist ivuxolimab. This receptor was identified in an adult with an advanced solid tumor such as melanoma, head and neck, liver or kidney cancer. CDR3: CASSLVVGGGYTF. The CDR3 nucleotides read TGCGCCAGCAGCTTGGTCGTGGGGGGGGGCTACACCTTC.